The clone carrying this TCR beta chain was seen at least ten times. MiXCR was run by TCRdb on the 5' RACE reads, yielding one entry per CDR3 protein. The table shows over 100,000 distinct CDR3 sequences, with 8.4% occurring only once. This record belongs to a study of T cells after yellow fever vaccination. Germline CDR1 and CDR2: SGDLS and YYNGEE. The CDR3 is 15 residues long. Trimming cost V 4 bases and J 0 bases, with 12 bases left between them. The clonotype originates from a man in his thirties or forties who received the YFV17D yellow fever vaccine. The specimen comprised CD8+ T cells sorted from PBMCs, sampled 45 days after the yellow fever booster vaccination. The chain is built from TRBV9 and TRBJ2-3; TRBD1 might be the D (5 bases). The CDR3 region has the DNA TGTGCCAGCAGCCCACCCAGGGCTAGCACAGATACGCAGTATTTT. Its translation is CASSPPRASTDTQYF.